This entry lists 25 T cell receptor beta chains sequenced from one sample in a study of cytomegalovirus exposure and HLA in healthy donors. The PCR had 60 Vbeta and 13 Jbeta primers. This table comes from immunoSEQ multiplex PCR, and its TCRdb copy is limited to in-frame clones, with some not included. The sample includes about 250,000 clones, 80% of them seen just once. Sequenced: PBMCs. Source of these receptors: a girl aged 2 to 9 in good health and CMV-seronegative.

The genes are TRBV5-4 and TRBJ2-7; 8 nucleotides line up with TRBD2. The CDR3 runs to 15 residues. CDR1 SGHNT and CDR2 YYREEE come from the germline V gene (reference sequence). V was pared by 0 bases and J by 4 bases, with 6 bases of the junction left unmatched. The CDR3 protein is CASSLALAGLYEQYF. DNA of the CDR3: TGTGCCAGCAGCTTGGCGCTAGCGGGCCTTTACGAGCAGTACTTC.

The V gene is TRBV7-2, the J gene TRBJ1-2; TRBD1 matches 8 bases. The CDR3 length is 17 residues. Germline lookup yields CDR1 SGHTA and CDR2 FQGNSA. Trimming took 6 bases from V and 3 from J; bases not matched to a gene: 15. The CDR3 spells CASSLGVQGGLYYGYTF. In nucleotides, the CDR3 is TGTGCCAGCAGTTTGGGTGTACAGGGGGGATTGTACTATGGCTACACCTTC.

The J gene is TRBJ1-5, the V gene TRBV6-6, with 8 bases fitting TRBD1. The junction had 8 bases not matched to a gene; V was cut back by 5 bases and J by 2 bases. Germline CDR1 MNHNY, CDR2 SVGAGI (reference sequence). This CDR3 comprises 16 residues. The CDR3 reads CASSKTGDRGNQPQHF. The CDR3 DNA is TGTGCCAGCAGTAAGACAGGGGATCGGGGCAATCAGCCCCAGCATTTT.

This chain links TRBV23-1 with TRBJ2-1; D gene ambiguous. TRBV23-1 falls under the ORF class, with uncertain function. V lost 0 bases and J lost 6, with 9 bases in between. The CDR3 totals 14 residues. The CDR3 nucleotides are TGCGCCAGCAGTCAATCGATTCGGTCCAATGAGCAGTTCTTC. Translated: CASSQSIRSNEQFF.

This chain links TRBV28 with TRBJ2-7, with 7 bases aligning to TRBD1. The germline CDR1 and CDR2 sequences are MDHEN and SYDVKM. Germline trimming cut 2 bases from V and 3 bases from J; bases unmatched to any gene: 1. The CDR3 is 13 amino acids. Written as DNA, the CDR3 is TGTGCCAGCAGTTTACGACAGGGCTACGAGCAGTACTTC. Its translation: CASSLRQGYEQYF.

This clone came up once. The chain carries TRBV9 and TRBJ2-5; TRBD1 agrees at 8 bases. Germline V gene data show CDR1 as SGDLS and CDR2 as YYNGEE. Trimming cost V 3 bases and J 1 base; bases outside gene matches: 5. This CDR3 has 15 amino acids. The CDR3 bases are TGTGCCAGCAGCGGTGGGACAGGTGCCCAAGAGACCCAGTACTTC. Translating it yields CASSGGTGAQETQYF.

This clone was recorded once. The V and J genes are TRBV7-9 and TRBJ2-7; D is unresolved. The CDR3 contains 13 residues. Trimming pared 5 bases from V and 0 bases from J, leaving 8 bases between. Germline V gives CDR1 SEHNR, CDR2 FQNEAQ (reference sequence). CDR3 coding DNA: TGTGCCAGCAGCCGGGTTTCCTCCTACGAGCAGTACTTC. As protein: CASSRVSSYEQYF.

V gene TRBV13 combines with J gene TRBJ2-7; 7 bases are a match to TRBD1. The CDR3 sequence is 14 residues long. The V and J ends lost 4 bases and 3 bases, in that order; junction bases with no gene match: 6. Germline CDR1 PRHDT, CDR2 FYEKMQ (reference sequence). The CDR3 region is CASSWDRKNYEQYF. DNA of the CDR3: TGTGCCAGCAGCTGGGACAGAAAGAACTACGAGCAGTACTTC. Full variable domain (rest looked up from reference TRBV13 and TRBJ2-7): AAGVIQSPRHLIKEKRETATLKCYPIPRHDTVYWYQQGPGQDPQFLISFYEKMQSDKGSIPDRFSAQQFSDYHSELNMSSLELGDSALYFCASSWDRKNYEQYFGPGTRLTVT.

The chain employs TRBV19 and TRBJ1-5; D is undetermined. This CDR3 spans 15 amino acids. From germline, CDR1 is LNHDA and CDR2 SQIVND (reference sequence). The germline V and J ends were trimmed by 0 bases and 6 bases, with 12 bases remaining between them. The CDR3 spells CASSIDHRVLQPQHF. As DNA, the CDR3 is TGTGCCAGTAGTATAGATCATCGAGTACTTCAGCCCCAGCATTTT.

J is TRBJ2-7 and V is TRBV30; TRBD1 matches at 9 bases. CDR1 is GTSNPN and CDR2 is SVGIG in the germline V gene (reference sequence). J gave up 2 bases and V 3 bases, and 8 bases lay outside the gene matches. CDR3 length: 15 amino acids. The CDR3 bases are TGTGCCTGGAGCAAAGGACAGGGGATTGCCTACGAGCAGTACTTC. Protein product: CAWSKGQGIAYEQYF.

The CDR3, as DNA: TGTGCCAGCAGTTTTGGGGAGTTCAGAGTAAGCTACACCTTC. The encoded protein is CASSFGEFRVSYTF. This sequence joins TRBV28 and TRBJ1-2, with no clear D. Germline V lookup: CDR1 MDHEN, CDR2 SYDVKM. V lost 3 bases and J 9 bases, leaving 17 bases between the germline ends. The CDR3 length is 14 residues.

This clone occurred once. The CDR3 is CASSLDTRTGGYTF. In DNA form, the CDR3 reads TGCGCCAGCAGCTTGGACACCAGGACTGGTGGCTACACCTTC. This chain links TRBV5-1 with TRBJ1-2; D is ambiguous. Deletions cut 0 bases from V and 7 bases from J, with 13 bases between. Germline V gives CDR1 SGHRS, CDR2 YFSETQ. The CDR3 loop spans 14 amino acids.

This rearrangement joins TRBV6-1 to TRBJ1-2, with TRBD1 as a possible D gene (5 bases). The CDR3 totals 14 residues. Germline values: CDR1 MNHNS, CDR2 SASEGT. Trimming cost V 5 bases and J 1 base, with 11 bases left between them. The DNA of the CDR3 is TGTGCCAGCAGTCCTTATGACAGTAACTATGGCTACACCTTC. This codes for CASSPYDSNYGYTF.

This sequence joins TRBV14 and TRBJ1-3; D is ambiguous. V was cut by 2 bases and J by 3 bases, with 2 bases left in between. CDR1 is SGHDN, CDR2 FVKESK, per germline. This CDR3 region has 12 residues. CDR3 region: CASSQRGNTIYF. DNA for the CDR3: TGTGCCAGCAGCCAACGTGGAAACACCATATATTTT.

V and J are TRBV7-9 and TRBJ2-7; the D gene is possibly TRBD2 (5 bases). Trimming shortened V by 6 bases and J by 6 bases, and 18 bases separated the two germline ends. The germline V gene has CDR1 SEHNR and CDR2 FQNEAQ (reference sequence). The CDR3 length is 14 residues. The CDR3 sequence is CASRPGGLLGEQYF. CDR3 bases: TGTGCCAGCAGACCCGGAGGACTCCTTGGCGAGCAGTACTTC.

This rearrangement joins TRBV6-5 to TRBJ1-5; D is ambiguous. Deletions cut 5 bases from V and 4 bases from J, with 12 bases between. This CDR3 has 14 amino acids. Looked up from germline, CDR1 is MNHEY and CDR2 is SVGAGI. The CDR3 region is CASSELLVNQPQHF. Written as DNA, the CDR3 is TGTGCCAGCAGTGAACTCTTGGTTAATCAGCCCCAGCATTTT.

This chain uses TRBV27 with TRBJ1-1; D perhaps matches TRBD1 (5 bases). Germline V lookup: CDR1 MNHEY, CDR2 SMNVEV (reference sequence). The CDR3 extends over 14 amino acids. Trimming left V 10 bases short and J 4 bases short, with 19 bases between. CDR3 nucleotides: TGTGCCATCCCGGGGGGGGATCCAGGCACTGAAGCTTTCTTT. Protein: CAIPGGDPGTEAFF.

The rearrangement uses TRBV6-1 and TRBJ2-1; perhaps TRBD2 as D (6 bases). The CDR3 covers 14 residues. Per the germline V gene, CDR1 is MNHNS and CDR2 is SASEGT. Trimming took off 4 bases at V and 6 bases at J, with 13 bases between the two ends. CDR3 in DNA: TGTGCCAGCAGTGTCATCCTCGGGGGCAATGAGCAGTTCTTC. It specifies CASSVILGGNEQFF.

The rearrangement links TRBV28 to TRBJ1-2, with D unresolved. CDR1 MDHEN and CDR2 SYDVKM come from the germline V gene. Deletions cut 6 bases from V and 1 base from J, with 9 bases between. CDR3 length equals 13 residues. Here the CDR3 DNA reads TGTGCCAGCAGCTCCTGGAGTAACTATGGCTACACCTTC. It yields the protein CASSSWSNYGYTF.

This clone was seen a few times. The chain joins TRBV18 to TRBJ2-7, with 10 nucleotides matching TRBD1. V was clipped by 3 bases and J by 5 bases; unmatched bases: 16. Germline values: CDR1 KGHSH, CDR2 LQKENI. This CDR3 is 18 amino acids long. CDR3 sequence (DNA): TGTGCCAGCTCACCCCCCGGGACAGGGGAAACGGGTCTCAACGAGCAGTACTTC. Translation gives CASSPPGTGETGLNEQYF.

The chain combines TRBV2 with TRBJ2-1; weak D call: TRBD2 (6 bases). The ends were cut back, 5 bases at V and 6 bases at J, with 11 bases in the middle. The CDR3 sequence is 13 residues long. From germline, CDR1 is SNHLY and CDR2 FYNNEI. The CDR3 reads CASSPGDGNEQFF. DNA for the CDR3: TGTGCCAGCAGTCCGGGGGACGGCAATGAGCAGTTCTTC.

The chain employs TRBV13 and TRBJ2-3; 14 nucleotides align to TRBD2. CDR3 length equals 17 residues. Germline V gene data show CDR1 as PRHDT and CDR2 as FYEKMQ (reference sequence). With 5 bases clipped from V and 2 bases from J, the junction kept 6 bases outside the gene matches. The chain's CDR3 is CASSPGLAGGFTDTQYF. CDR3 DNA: TGTGCCAGCAGCCCCGGACTAGCGGGGGGCTTCACAGATACGCAGTATTTT. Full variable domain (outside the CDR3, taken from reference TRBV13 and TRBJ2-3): AAGVIQSPRHLIKEKRETATLKCYPIPRHDTVYWYQQGPGQDPQFLISFYEKMQSDKGSIPDRFSAQQFSDYHSELNMSSLELGDSALYFCASSPGLAGGFTDTQYFGPGTRLTVL.

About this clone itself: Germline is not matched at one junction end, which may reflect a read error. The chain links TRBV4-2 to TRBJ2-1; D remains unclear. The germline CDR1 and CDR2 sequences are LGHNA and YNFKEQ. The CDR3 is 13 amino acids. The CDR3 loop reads CASSQGPYSEQFF. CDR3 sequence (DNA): TGTGCCAGCAGCCAAGGGCCATACAGTGAGCAGTTCTTC.

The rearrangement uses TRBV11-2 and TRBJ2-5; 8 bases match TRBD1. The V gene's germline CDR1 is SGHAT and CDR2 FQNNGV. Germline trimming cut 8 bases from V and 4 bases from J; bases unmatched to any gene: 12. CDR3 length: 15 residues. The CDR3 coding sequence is TGTGCCAGCGGCACTTCAGGGGGCTCAGGAGAGACCCAGTACTTC. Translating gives CASGTSGGSGETQYF.

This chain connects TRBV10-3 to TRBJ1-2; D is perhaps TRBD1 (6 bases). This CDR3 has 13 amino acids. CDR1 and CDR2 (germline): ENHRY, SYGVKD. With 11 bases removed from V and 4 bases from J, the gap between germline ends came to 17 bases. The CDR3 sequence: CASGLSGAYGYTF. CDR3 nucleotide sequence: TGTGCCTCGGGTCTTTCAGGGGCCTATGGCTACACCTTC.